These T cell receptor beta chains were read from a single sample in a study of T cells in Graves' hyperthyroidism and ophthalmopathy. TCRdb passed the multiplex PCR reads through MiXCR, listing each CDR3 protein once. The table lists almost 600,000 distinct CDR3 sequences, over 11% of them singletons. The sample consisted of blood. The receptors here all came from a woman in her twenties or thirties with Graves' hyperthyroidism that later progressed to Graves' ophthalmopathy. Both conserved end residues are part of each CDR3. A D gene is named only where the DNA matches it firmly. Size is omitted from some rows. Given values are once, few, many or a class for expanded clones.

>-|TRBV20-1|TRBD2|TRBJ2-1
TGCAGTGCTAGAGTAGCGGGAGGGCGTCCTATCTCCTACAATGAGCAGTTCTTC
CSARVAGGRPISYNEQFF
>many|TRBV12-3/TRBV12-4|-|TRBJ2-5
TGTGCCAGCAGTTTCTCTTGGTTGGGACATCGCCACTTC
CASSFSWLGHRHF
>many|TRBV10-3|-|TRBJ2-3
TGTGCCATCATGCCGGGAGCCACAGATACGCAGTATTTT
CAIMPGATDTQYF
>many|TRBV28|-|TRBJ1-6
TGTGCCAGCAGTTTATGGACGGTTGGATATTCACCCCTCCACTTT
CASSLWTVGYSPLHF
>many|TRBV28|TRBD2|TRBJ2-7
TGTGCCAGCAGCCTGGGGAGCGGGAGAGATGGGCAGTACTTC
CASSLGSGRDGQYF
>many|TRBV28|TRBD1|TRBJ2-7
TGTGCCAGCGAAGCGAACAGGGGCCACGAGCAGTACTTC
CASEANRGHEQYF
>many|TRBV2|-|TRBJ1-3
TGTGCCAGCAGTGAGGGTCAAATAAACTCTGGAAACACCATATATTTT
CASSEGQINSGNTIYF
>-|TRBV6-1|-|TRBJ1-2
TGTGCCAGCAGCGACGGTGGGGCAGTCTATGGCTACACCTTC
CASSDGGAVYGYTF
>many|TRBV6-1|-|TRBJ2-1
TGTGCCAGCACCGCCCCATACAATGAGCAGTTCTTC
CASTAPYNEQFF
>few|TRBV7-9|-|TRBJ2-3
TGTGCCAGCAGCTTAGAAAGCAGCACAGATACGCAGTATTTT
CASSLESSTDTQYF
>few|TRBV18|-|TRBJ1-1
TGTGCCAGCTCACCCGGGGGTGGTGAAGCTTTCTTT
CASSPGGGEAFF
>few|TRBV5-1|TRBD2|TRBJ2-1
TGCGCCAGCGCATTGGCGGGCGGGGGGAACAATGAGCAGTTCTTC
CASALAGGGNNEQFF
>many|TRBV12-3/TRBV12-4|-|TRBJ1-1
TGTGCCAGCAGTTTTGCGGGGGGCGTAACTGAAGCTTTCTTT
CASSFAGGVTEAFF
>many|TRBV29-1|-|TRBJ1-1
TGCAGCGTTGGAATGAACACTGAAGCTTTCTTT
CSVGMNTEAFF
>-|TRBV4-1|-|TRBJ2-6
TGCGCCAGCAGCCAAATAGGGGCCAACGTCCTGACTTTC
CASSQIGANVLTF
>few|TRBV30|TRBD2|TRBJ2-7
TGTGCCTGGTCCGGGACTAATTCCTACGAGCAGTACTTC
CAWSGTNSYEQYF
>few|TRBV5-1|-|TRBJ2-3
TGCGCCAGCAGCTCCTCGACAGCGAGCACAGATACGCAGTATTTT
CASSSSTASTDTQYF
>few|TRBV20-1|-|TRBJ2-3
TGCAGTGCCCCCACCGACGGGGCCACAGATACGCAGTATTTT
CSAPTDGATDTQYF
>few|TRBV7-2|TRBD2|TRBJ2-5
TGTGCCAGCAGCTTAGAACTAGCGGGACCACGGGGGGAGACCCAGTACTTC
CASSLELAGPRGETQYF
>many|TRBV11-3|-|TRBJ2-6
TGTGCCAGCAGCTTAGATCTAGGGGTAGCAGCCAGCTCTGGGGCCAACGTCCTGACTTTC
CASSLDLGVAASSGANVLTF
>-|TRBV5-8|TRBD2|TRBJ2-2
TGTGCCAGCAGCAACTTTCGGACTAGGGCCCTCGGGGAGCTGTTTTTT
CASSNFRTRALGELFF
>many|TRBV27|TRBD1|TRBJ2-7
TGTGCCAGCAGTTCGACAGGGGGCGCGAACGAGCAGTACTTC
CASSSTGGANEQYF
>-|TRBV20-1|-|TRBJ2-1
TGCAGTGCTAGTGGGGAGGACTCCTACAATGAGCAGTTCTTC
CSASGEDSYNEQFF
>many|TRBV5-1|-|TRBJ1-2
TGCGCCAGCAGCCCCCCCGGGACGGACAACTATGGCTACACCTTC
CASSPPGTDNYGYTF
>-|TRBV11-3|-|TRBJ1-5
TGTGCCAGCAGCCAAGATGGACGGTGGGATCAGCCCCAGCATTTT
CASSQDGRWDQPQHF
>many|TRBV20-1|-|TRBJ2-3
TGCAGTGCTAGAGATCTCTTCGGACGGATAATGGAGGGAGATACGCAGTATTTT
CSARDLFGRIMEGDTQYF
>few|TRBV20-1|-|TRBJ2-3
TGCAGTACCCCCCGGGGCGTGCACAGCGCAGATACGCAGTATTTT
CSTPRGVHSADTQYF
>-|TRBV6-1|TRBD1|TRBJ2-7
TGTGCCAGCAGTATATACGGACAGGGGGCCGACGAGCAGTACTTC
CASSIYGQGADEQYF
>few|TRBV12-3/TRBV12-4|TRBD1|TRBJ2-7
TGTGCCAGCGGGGACAGGGCCTCCTACGAGCAGTACTTC
CASGDRASYEQYF
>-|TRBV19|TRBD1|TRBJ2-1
TGTGCCAGTAGACATGGGACAGCGGCCAATGAGCAGTTCTTC
CASRHGTAANEQFF
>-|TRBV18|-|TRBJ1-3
TGTGCCAGCTCAACCGGGGGCTCTGGAAACACCACATATTTT
CASSTGGSGNTTYF
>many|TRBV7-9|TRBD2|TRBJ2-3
TGTGCCAGCAGCTATCGGACTAGCGGGAGCACAGATACGCAGTATTTT
CASSYRTSGSTDTQYF
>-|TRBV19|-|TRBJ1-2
TGTGCCAGTAGTATTGTGGGGGGGGATTATGGCTACACCTTC
CASSIVGGDYGYTF
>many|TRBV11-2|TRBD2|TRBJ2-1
TGTGCCAGCAGCTTAGGGACTAGCATATCCTACAATGAGCAGTTCTTC
CASSLGTSISYNEQFF
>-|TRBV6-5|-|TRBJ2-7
TGTGCCAGCAGAGCCGGGACTGGCGGGATCTACACCTACGAGCAGTACTTC
CASRAGTGGIYTYEQYF
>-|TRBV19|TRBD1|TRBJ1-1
TGTGCCAGTAGGCCAGTCCCGGGACAGAGTTTGAACACTGAAGCTTTCTTT
CASRPVPGQSLNTEAFF
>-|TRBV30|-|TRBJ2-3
TGTGCCTGGAGTGTAGGACTATCACTCACAGATACGCAGTATTTT
CAWSVGLSLTDTQYF
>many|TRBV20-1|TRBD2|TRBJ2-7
TGCAGTGCTATAGCGGGGGACTACTACGAGCAGTACTTC
CSAIAGDYYEQYF
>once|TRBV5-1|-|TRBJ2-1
TGCGCCAGCAGCTTGGAGCGGCGGGACAATGAGCAGTTCTTC
CASSLERRDNEQFF
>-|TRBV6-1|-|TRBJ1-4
TGTGCCAGCAGTATCGACCGGGAAAAACTGTTTTTT
CASSIDREKLFF
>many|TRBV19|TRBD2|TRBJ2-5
TGTGCCAGTTCCGTCGGACTAGCGGGTCTCCAAGAGACCCAGTACTTC
CASSVGLAGLQETQYF
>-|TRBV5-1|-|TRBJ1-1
TGCGCCAGCAAGGCAGCCGCTCTCATGAACACTGAAGCTTTCTTT
CASKAAALMNTEAFF
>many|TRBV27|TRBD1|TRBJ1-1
TGTGCCAGCAGTTGGGGACAGTCCAACACTGAAGCTTTCTTT
CASSWGQSNTEAFF